These T cell receptor beta chains were read from a single sample in a study of shared clonotypes between healthy human individuals. The table came from immunoSEQ multiplex PCR; TCRdb's copy has only in-frame clones and leaves some out. The repertoire has hundreds of thousands of clones, 95% to 98% of them found once; the top ten carry 0.25% to 0.35%. Sequencing input: naive CD8+ T cells sorted from blood. The receptors were sampled from a man aged 25 to 40 in good health. Each CDR3 is given without its conserved first and last residue. Where a row states a size, it is once, few, many or the class of an expanded clone; other rows omit it.

TRBJ1-2,TRBV5-6,-,ASSSRVGPIYGYT
TRBJ2-3,TRBV7-2,once,ASSEGLAGGGTDTQY
TRBJ2-3,TRBV5-1,-,ASSLARGDTQY
TRBJ1-4,TRBV2,-,ASLGVNEKLF
TRBJ2-3,TRBV13,-,ASSLITDTQY
TRBJ2-7,TRBV29-1,-,SVGGTSGRYEQY
TRBJ2-7,TRBV28,-,ASSFGLAYEQY
TRBJ2-1,TRBV7-9,-,ASSLEGSLRHYNEQF
TRBJ1-2,TRBV28,once,ASSFWDTNYGYT
TRBJ1-1,TRBV30,-,AWSAFGGAEAF
TRBJ1-1,TRBV7-6,-,ASSFLDSNSEAF
TRBJ2-7,TRBV29-1,-,SVEDGLAGEQY
TRBJ1-2,TRBV18,few,ASSDVGLGYGYT
TRBJ2-7,TRBV6-1,-,ASSPSDSSYEQY
TRBJ1-3,TRBV7-9,-,ASSPPNFSGNTIY
TRBJ2-1,TRBV11-3,-,ASSYHSGSAAEQF